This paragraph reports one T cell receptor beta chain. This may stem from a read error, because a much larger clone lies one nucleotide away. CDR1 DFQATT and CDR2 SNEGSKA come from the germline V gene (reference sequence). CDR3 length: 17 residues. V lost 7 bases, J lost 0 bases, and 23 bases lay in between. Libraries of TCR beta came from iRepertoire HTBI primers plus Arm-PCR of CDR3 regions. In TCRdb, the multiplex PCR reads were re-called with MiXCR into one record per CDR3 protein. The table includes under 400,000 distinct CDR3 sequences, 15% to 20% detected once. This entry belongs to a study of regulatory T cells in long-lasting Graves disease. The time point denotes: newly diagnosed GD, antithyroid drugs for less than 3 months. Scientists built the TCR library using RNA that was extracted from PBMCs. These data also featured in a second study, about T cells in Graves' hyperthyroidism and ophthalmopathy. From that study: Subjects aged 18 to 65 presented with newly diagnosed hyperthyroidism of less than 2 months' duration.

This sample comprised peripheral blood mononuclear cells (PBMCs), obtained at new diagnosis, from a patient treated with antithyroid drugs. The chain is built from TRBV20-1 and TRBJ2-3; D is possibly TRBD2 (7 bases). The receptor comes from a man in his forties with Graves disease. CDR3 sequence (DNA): TGCAGTGTATTGAAGGCGGGGGCCTCTTCTAGCACAGATACGCAGTATTTT. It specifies CSVLKAGASSSTDTQYF.